These 28 T cell receptor beta chains originate from one sample sequenced in a study of cytomegalovirus exposure and HLA in healthy donors. With 60 Vbeta and 13 Jbeta primers, the PCR was carried out. Here immunoSEQ multiplex PCR was the method, and the copy in TCRdb shows in-frame clones only, minus some. The repertoire has about 94,000 clones, 81% of them found once; the top ten carry around 10%. The sequenced sample consisted of PBMCs. Receptor source: a human donor in good health.

This clone is a singleton in its sample. The DNA of the CDR3 is TGCGCCAGCAGCCAAGAAATACAGGGCGGTTTCTACGAGCAGTACTTC. Amino acid sequence: CASSQEIQGGFYEQYF. The chain carries TRBV4-1 and TRBJ2-7; a possible D gene is TRBD1 (6 bases). This CDR3 is 16 amino acids long. Deletions cut 0 bases from V and 3 bases from J, with 15 bases between. Germline CDR1 reads MGHRA; CDR2 reads YSYEKL.

The chain uses TRBV29-1 and TRBJ1-6; D perhaps matches TRBD1 (5 bases). CDR3 length equals 15 residues. Trimming pared 0 bases from V and 7 bases from J, leaving 13 bases between. Germline CDR1 and CDR2: SQVTM and ANQGSEA. The CDR3 sequence is CSVEDLGGDNSPLHF. Here the CDR3 DNA reads TGCAGCGTTGAAGATTTGGGGGGGGACAATTCACCCCTCCACTTT.

The chain carries TRBV19 and TRBJ2-5; D may be TRBD1 (6 bases). Germline V gene lookup returns CDR1 LNHDA and CDR2 SQIVND (reference sequence). Trimming shortened V by 5 bases and J by 5 bases, and 18 bases separated the two germline ends. CDR3 length: 15 amino acids. Here the CDR3 reads CASSVTGWTRETQYF. In DNA, the CDR3 is TGTGCCAGTAGTGTTACAGGGTGGACACGGGAGACCCAGTACTTC. The variable domain in full, with the rest retrieved from reference TRBV19 and TRBJ2-5, is DGGITQSPKYLFRKEGQNVTLSCEQNLNHDAMYWYRQDPGQGLRLIYYSQIVNDFQKGDIAEGYSVSREKKESFPLTVTSAQKNPTAFYLCASSVTGWTRETQYFGPGTRLLVL.

In its sample, this clone was seen a few times. This chain uses TRBV4-3 with TRBJ2-1; tentatively, D is TRBD2 (5 bases). Trimming left V 0 bases short and J 5 bases short, with 11 bases between. Germline assignment: CDR1 LGHNA and CDR2 YSLEER. This CDR3 is 15 amino acids long. The CDR3 DNA follows: TGCGCCAGCAGCCAAGAAGGGAGAGTCAACAATGAGCAGTTCTTC. It translates to CASSQEGRVNNEQFF.

CDR3 amino acids: CSVKGTSSYEQYF. DNA for the CDR3: TGCAGCGTTAAGGGGACTAGCTCCTACGAGCAGTACTTC. The V gene is TRBV29-1, the J gene TRBJ2-5, with 8 bases that match TRBD2. The J call may be in error: the DNA end matches TRBJ2-7 better. The CDR3 runs 13 residues. Germline CDR1 and CDR2: SQVTM and ANQGSEA.

The chain employs TRBV19 and TRBJ2-5, with 11 bases matching TRBD1. In germline, CDR1 is LNHDA, CDR2 SQIVND (reference sequence). J lost 3 bases, V lost 5 bases, and 5 bases had no gene match. The CDR3 has 15 residues. This chain's CDR3 is CASSLRDRGEETQYF. The CDR3 DNA reads TGTGCCAGTAGTCTCCGGGACAGGGGGGAAGAGACCCAGTACTTC. The full variable domain, its missing parts supplied by reference TRBV19 and TRBJ2-5, is DGGITQSPKYLFRKEGQNVTLSCEQNLNHDAMYWYRQDPGQGLRLIYYSQIVNDFQKGDIAEGYSVSREKKESFPLTVTSAQKNPTAFYLCASSLRDRGEETQYFGPGTRLLVL.

V and J are TRBV27 and TRBJ2-6; 8 bases line up with TRBD1. Trimming took 5 bases from V and 1 from J; bases not matched to a gene: 7. This CDR3 contains 17 residues. Per the germline V gene, CDR1 is MNHEY and CDR2 is SMNVEV (reference sequence). Here the CDR3 reads CASSLRTGKSGANVLTF. CDR3 nucleotides: TGTGCCAGCAGTCTCCGGACAGGGAAGTCTGGGGCCAACGTCCTGACTTTC.

A single count supports this clone. The V call is TRBV29-1, the J call TRBJ1-4, with 9 nucleotides matching TRBD1. The length of the CDR3 is 13 residues. Germline V gene data show CDR1 as SQVTM and CDR2 as ANQGSEA. V was clipped by 4 bases and J by 5 bases; unmatched bases: 2. The CDR3 here is CSVAGQGNEKLFF. CDR3 coding DNA: TGCAGCGTTGCCGGACAGGGGAATGAAAAACTGTTTTTT.

The chain is built from TRBV19 and TRBJ2-7; D is ambiguous. The CDR3 totals 13 residues. Trimming shortened V by 0 bases and J by 2 bases, and 5 bases separated the two germline ends. Germline CDR1 is LNHDA and CDR2 is SQIVND (reference sequence). This chain's CDR3 is CASSIDRAYEQYF. DNA for the CDR3: TGTGCCAGTAGTATAGATCGAGCCTACGAGCAGTACTTC.

The chain recombines TRBV28 with TRBJ1-5, with 9 positions matching TRBD1. Germline V gene data show CDR1 as MDHEN and CDR2 as SYDVKM. The V gene end was trimmed by 6 bases and the J gene end by 3 bases; junction bases not matched to a gene: 3. This CDR3 region has 14 residues. This CDR3 reads CASSRDRVNQPQHF. DNA of the CDR3: TGTGCCAGCAGCCGGGACAGGGTCAATCAGCCCCAGCATTTT.

The gene calls are TRBV7-2 and TRBJ1-1, with 8 bases matching TRBD1. CDR1 SGHTA and CDR2 FQGNSA come from the germline V gene. V trimming: 2 bases; J trimming: 2 bases; junction bases outside the gene matches: 1. The CDR3 consists of 14 residues. This chain's CDR3 is CASSLQGANTEAFF. The CDR3 region has the DNA TGTGCCAGCAGCTTACAGGGGGCTAACACTGAAGCTTTCTTT.

The chain carries TRBV5-1 and TRBJ1-2; 7 positions match TRBD1. Germline CDR1 is SGHRS and CDR2 is YFSETQ. The CDR3 covers 13 residues. V shed 4 bases and J 5 bases; nucleotides not matched to a gene: 5. For the CDR3, the DNA is TGCGCCAGCAGCGTGGGACAGCCGTATGGCTACACCTTC. This gives the protein CASSVGQPYGYTF.

The chain couples TRBV27 to TRBJ1-1; TRBD1 might be the D (6 bases). The CDR3 is 15 amino acids. Germline lookup yields CDR1 MNHEY and CDR2 SMNVEV (reference sequence). V was clipped by 2 bases and J by 5 bases, with 15 bases between them. The CDR3, as DNA: TGTGCCAGCAGTTTACGGGGGGGGCAGAGGACTGAAGCTTTCTTT. Protein: CASSLRGGQRTEAFF.

This chain links TRBV19 with TRBJ1-4; unclear D gene. Trimming removed 4 bases at V and 8 bases at J, with 11 bases between. Germline V gene data show CDR1 as LNHDA and CDR2 as SQIVND (reference sequence). The CDR3 sequence is 13 residues long. The CDR3 loop is CASSKTLGEKLFF. CDR3 in DNA: TGTGCCAGTAGTAAAACTCTCGGGGAAAAACTGTTTTTT.

This rearrangement joins TRBV7-9 to TRBJ2-5; 8 bases align to TRBD1. After removal of 1 base from V and 7 bases from J, the junction contained 5 bases not matched to a gene. The CDR3 is 14 residues long. CDR1 is SEHNR and CDR2 is FQNEAQ in the germline V gene (reference sequence). CDR3 loop: CASSLGTGPGTQYF. For the CDR3, the DNA is TGTGCCAGCAGCTTAGGGACAGGGCCAGGGACCCAGTACTTC.

The rearrangement uses TRBV18 and TRBJ1-1; D is undetermined. The CDR3 length is 15 residues. Germline V gene sequence: CDR1 KGHSH, CDR2 LQKENI. V lost 0 bases and J lost 4, with 12 bases in between. CDR3 in amino acids: CASSPPTPGGTEAFF. The CDR3 coding sequence is TGTGCCAGCTCACCACCTACGCCTGGCGGCACTGAAGCTTTCTTT.

The chain couples TRBV4-3 to TRBJ2-1; D is possibly TRBD2 (5 bases). Trimming removed 0 bases at V and 1 base at J, with 10 bases between. The CDR3 spans 16 residues. Germline CDR1 and CDR2: LGHNA and YSLEER. CDR3 sequence (DNA): TGCGCCAGCAGCCAAGATCTCACGGGATCCTACAATGAGCAGTTCTTC. Encoded protein: CASSQDLTGSYNEQFF.

The chain recombines TRBV9 with TRBJ2-1, with D perhaps TRBD2 (5 bases). Germline CDR1 SGDLS, CDR2 YYNGEE. CDR3 length: 17 residues. Trimming removed 7 bases at V and 0 bases at J, with 20 bases between. The DNA for the CDR3 is TGTGCCAGCGACCGCGCCGTAGGAGGAAGCTCCTACAATGAGCAGTTCTTC. This codes for CASDRAVGGSSYNEQFF.

The count of this clone is one. The chain combines TRBV7-2 with TRBJ1-1, with a tentative D call TRBD1 (5 bases). CDR1 is SGHTA, CDR2 FQGNSA, per germline. The CDR3 sequence is 15 residues long. Trimming took off 4 bases at V and 5 bases at J, with 17 bases between the two ends. The CDR3 nucleotides read TGTGCCAGCAGCTCCCGGGGGGATGTAGGAACTGAAGCTTTCTTT. This sequence encodes CASSSRGDVGTEAFF.

The chain links TRBV27 to TRBJ2-1, with 10 positions matching TRBD2. The CDR3 covers 15 residues. CDR1 is MNHEY, CDR2 SMNVEV, per germline (reference sequence). V was clipped by 6 bases and J by 10 bases; unmatched bases: 12. CDR3 bases: TGTGCCAGCAGCCCACCCGGGACTAGCGCCTCAGAGCAGTTCTTC. It encodes CASSPPGTSASEQFF.

This clone was detected only a few times. V and J are TRBV5-6 and TRBJ1-1; weak D call: TRBD1 (6 bases). V lost 4 bases and J lost 0, with 13 bases in between. This CDR3 region has 15 residues. Germline V gene sequence: CDR1 SGHDT, CDR2 YYEEEE. The CDR3 DNA reads TGTGCCAGCAGCCCCGGACAGTTAATGAACACTGAAGCTTTCTTT. As protein: CASSPGQLMNTEAFF.

V is TRBV28 and J is TRBJ1-5; no reliable D call. The V gene lost 7 bases and the J gene lost 1 base, with 8 bases spanning the gap. The CDR3 has 13 residues. CDR1 and CDR2 from the germline V gene are MDHEN and SYDVKM. The CDR3 coding sequence is TGTGCCAGCACCCACTTGAGCAATCAGCCCCAGCATTTT. It encodes CASTHLSNQPQHF. Full variable domain (remainder filled in from reference TRBV28 and TRBJ1-5): DVKVTQSSRYLVKRTGEKVFLECVQDMDHENMFWYRQDPGLGLRLIYFSYDVKMKEKGDIPEGYSVSREKKERFSLILESASTNQTSMYLCASTHLSNQPQHFGDGTRLSIL.

CDR3 residues: CASMGRDQPQHF. The CDR3 DNA is TGTGCCAGTATGGGTCGGGATCAGCCCCAGCATTTT. V is TRBV19 and J is TRBJ1-5; D unresolved. In germline, CDR1 is LNHDA, CDR2 SQIVND (reference sequence). Trimming pared 7 bases from V and 5 bases from J, leaving 9 bases between. The CDR3 consists of 12 residues.

The gene calls are TRBV4-3 and TRBJ1-2; 7 nucleotides match TRBD1. The CDR3 spans 16 residues. Germline CDR1 LGHNA, CDR2 YSLEER. V was clipped by 0 bases and J by 11 bases; unmatched bases: 15. CDR3 nucleotide sequence: TGCGCCAGCAGCCAAGATGTTAGGGGGCGCACGGTTAGGTACACCTTC. It codes for CASSQDVRGRTVRYTF.

This sequence joins TRBV7-8 and TRBJ2-3; 7 bases align to TRBD2. CDR1 and CDR2 from the germline V gene are SGHVS and FQNEAQ. The CDR3 is 17 residues long. With 7 bases clipped from V and 3 bases from J, the junction kept 16 bases outside the gene matches. The CDR3 sequence: CASTHRVAGAQTDTQYF. The CDR3 DNA follows: TGTGCCAGCACCCACCGGGTGGCGGGAGCACAAACAGATACGCAGTATTTT.

This chain connects TRBV13 to TRBJ1-4; unclear D gene. The CDR3 is 14 amino acids. The germline V gene has CDR1 PRHDT and CDR2 FYEKMQ (reference sequence). Trimming pared 0 bases from V and 6 bases from J, leaving 8 bases between. DNA for the CDR3: TGTGCCAGCAGCTTAGGCCAGTCTCATGAAAAACTGTTTTTT. Amino acid sequence: CASSLGQSHEKLFF.

The chain recombines TRBV28 with TRBJ2-1, with 8 bases fitting TRBD2. The ends lost 3 bases at V and 5 bases at J; junction bases unmatched: 9. Germline V gives CDR1 MDHEN, CDR2 SYDVKM. The CDR3 consists of 16 residues. CDR3 coding DNA: TGTGCCAGCAGTTTCTTCAGCGGGAGTTGGGACAATGAGCAGTTCTTC. Protein product: CASSFFSGSWDNEQFF.

In this sample, this clone turned up once. The rearrangement uses TRBV21-1 and TRBJ1-2; TRBD1, the table's D call, lacks a check against the DNA. TRBV21-1 is a listed pseudogene. The CDR3 consists of 16 residues. The CDR3 DNA is TGTGCCAGCACCACCCGGCGGACAGCGTCCGGCTATGGCTACACCTTC. This codes for CASTTRRTASGYGYTF.